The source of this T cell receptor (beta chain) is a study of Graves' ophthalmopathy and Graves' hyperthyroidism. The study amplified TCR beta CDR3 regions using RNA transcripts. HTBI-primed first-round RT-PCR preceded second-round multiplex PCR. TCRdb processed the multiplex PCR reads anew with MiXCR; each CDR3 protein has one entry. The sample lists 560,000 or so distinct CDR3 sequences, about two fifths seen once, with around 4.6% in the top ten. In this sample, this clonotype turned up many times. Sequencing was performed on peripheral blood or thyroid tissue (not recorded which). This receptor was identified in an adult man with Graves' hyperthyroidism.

CDR3 residues: CSVGGQHKLREKLFF. The CDR3 DNA reads as TGCAGCGTTGGGGGACAACACAAGCTACGGGAAAAACTGTTTTTT. The gene calls are TRBV29-1 and TRBJ1-4; tentative D call: TRBD1 (6 bases). V was pared by 4 bases and J by 8 bases, with 20 bases between. Germline loops: CDR1 SQVTM, CDR2 ANQGSEA. The CDR3 sequence is 15 residues long.